This passage covers 30 T cell receptor beta chains from one sample sequenced in a study of graft-versus-host responses after intestinal transplantation. Here immunoSEQ multiplex PCR was the method, and the copy in TCRdb shows in-frame clones only, minus some. The data show 45,000 to 60,000 clones, 90% to 95% seen once. No antigen has been assigned to these receptors. Sequences were derived from unstimulated CD8+ T cells sorted from spleen or lymph node cells, sampled before transplant. The receptors come from a human donor who was the organ donor for an intestinal transplant.

The chain links TRBV7-8 to TRBJ2-5, with D perhaps given as TRBD1 or TRBD2 (6 bases each). The J call may be in error: the DNA end matches TRBJ2-7 better. CDR3 length: 14 residues. Germline loops: CDR1 SGHVS, CDR2 FQNEAQ. DNA of the CDR3: TGTGCCAGCAGCCCCACGTCGGGGGCACCCGAGCAGTACTTC. This encodes CASSPTSGAPEQYF.

The chain uses TRBV6-1 and TRBJ1-5, with D unresolved. The V gene's germline CDR1 is MNHNS and CDR2 SASEGT. Trimming removed 2 bases at V and 3 bases at J, with 5 bases between. The CDR3 length is 13 residues. The CDR3: CASSETFNQPQHF. The CDR3 DNA reads as TGTGCCAGCAGTGAAACGTTCAATCAGCCCCAGCATTTT.

The chain uses TRBV28 and TRBJ2-7; no clear D gene. CDR1 and CDR2 (germline): MDHEN, SYDVKM. The CDR3 consists of 18 residues. Between the trimmed V and J ends, which lost 2 bases and 3 bases, there was a span of 23 bases. Here the CDR3 DNA reads TGTGCCAGCAGTTTAATTTATAATGATAGGGTAACTAACTACGAGCAGTACTTC. The encoded protein is CASSLIYNDRVTNYEQYF.

The chain has TRBV4-3 and TRBJ1-2; D not resolved. V shed 0 bases and J shed 5 bases, with 13 bases lying between them. The CDR3 is 15 amino acids. CDR1 LGHNA and CDR2 YSLEER come from the germline V gene. The CDR3 here is CASSQDALNGYGYTF. In DNA, the CDR3 is TGCGCCAGCAGCCAAGATGCCCTCAACGGGTATGGCTACACCTTC.

This chain links TRBV28 with TRBJ2-3; maybe TRBD2 (6 bases). This CDR3 spans 19 amino acids. V dropped 5 bases and J dropped 2 bases, with 26 bases sitting between them. Per the germline V gene, CDR1 is MDHEN and CDR2 is SYDVKM. CDR3 nucleotides: TGTGCCAGCAGTCCGGGACTCCGAACCACCCACGGATTCACAGATACGCAGTATTTT. Its translation is CASSPGLRTTHGFTDTQYF.

The V and J genes are TRBV30 and TRBJ1-1; 7 positions agree with TRBD1. Germline V gene sequence: CDR1 GTSNPN, CDR2 SVGIG (reference sequence). The CDR3 extends over 12 amino acids. V was pared by 7 bases and J by 4 bases, with 6 bases of the junction left unmatched. CDR3 coding DNA: TGTGCCTCCGACAGGGTGACCACTGAAGCTTTCTTT. Translating gives CASDRVTTEAFF.

The chain links TRBV30 to TRBJ2-5; D is unresolved. V dropped 1 base and J dropped 3 bases, with 9 bases sitting between them. This CDR3 comprises 13 residues. Germline lookup yields CDR1 GTSNPN and CDR2 SVGIG (reference sequence). The CDR3 loop reads CAWSDGYEETQYF. Written as DNA, the CDR3 is TGTGCCTGGAGTGACGGCTACGAAGAGACCCAGTACTTC.

The chain has TRBV4-1 and TRBJ1-4, with D possibly being TRBD1 (6 bases). The germline gives CDR1 MGHRA, CDR2 YSYEKL. This CDR3 has 15 amino acids. V lost 0 bases, J lost 4 bases, and 9 bases lay in between. Here the CDR3 reads CASSQDGGGNEKLFF. For the CDR3, the DNA is TGCGCCAGCAGCCAAGACGGAGGGGGTAATGAAAAACTGTTTTTT.

The V and J genes are TRBV7-3 and TRBJ2-2, with D tentatively TRBD1 (5 bases). Germline loops: CDR1 SGHTA, CDR2 FQGTGA. This CDR3 has 15 amino acids. V was shortened by 8 bases and J by 4 bases, with 17 bases between the two germline ends. The CDR3 region has the DNA TGTGCCAGCCTTATTGAACAGGAAGCCACCGGGGAGCTGTTTTTT. Translated: CASLIEQEATGELFF.

The chain uses TRBV4-1 and TRBJ1-3, with unresolved D. The CDR3 sequence is 15 residues long. V was trimmed by 5 bases and J by 0 bases, leaving 11 bases between them. Germline-derived CDR1 and CDR2 are MGHRA and YSYEKL. The CDR3 sequence: CASSERFISGNTIYF. CDR3 nucleotides: TGCGCCAGCAGCGAGAGATTTATCTCTGGAAACACCATATATTTT.

This chain connects TRBV6-6 to TRBJ2-7, with 10 bases matching TRBD1. The CDR3 is 15 amino acids. With 8 bases clipped from V and 1 base from J, the junction kept 8 bases outside the gene matches. Germline V gene data show CDR1 as MNHNY and CDR2 as SVGAGI (reference sequence). The CDR3 is CASVPGQGLSYEQYF. CDR3 nucleotide sequence: TGTGCCAGCGTACCGGGACAGGGGTTATCCTACGAGCAGTACTTC.

V gene TRBV27 combines with J gene TRBJ2-7, with a weak D call TRBD2 (7 bases). Looked up from germline, CDR1 is MNHEY and CDR2 is SMNVEV (reference sequence). The germline V and J ends were trimmed by 8 bases and 4 bases, with 15 bases remaining between them. This CDR3 has 13 amino acids. CDR3 sequence: CASGGAAAYEQYF. The CDR3 bases are TGTGCCAGCGGGGGGGCAGCGGCGTACGAGCAGTACTTC.

The genes are TRBV28 and TRBJ2-3; D may match TRBD1 or TRBD2 (5 bases each). From germline, CDR1 is MDHEN and CDR2 SYDVKM. Trimming pared 5 bases from V and 5 bases from J, leaving 20 bases between. The CDR3 spans 16 residues. The CDR3 nucleotides are TGTGCCAGCAGTCCGCGAGGGACGGAGGATCGAGATACGCAGTATTTT. It encodes CASSPRGTEDRDTQYF.

V and J are TRBV4-2 and TRBJ2-2; D could derive from TRBD1 or TRBD2 (5 bases each). Germline CDR1 LGHNA, CDR2 YNFKEQ. Trimming shortened V by 2 bases and J by 5 bases, and 12 bases separated the two germline ends. The CDR3 runs 15 residues. CDR3 sequence reads: CASSQTGTATGELFF. The CDR3 DNA reads TGTGCCAGCAGCCAAACCGGGACGGCGACCGGGGAGCTGTTTTTT.

This rearrangement joins TRBV4-3 to TRBJ1-2; TRBD1 agrees at 7 bases. Germline V lookup: CDR1 LGHNA, CDR2 YSLEER. Losses at the gene ends were 0 bases for V and 2 bases for J; bases not matched to a gene: 3. The CDR3 is made up of 15 amino acids. The CDR3 region is CASSQEVGQNYGYTF. CDR3 nucleotide sequence: TGCGCCAGCAGCCAAGAGGTGGGACAGAACTATGGCTACACCTTC.

The chain is built from TRBV4-1 and TRBJ2-5; 7 nucleotides agree with TRBD2. J gave up 5 bases and V 7 bases, and 7 bases lay outside the gene matches. The germline V gene has CDR1 MGHRA and CDR2 YSYEKL. The CDR3 runs 13 residues. CDR3 nucleotide sequence: TGCGCCAGCACAGCGGGGATGTCGGAGACCCAGTACTTC. This gives the protein CASTAGMSETQYF.

The rearrangement uses TRBV19 and TRBJ1-1; TRBD1 aligns across 7 bases. Germline V gives CDR1 LNHDA, CDR2 SQIVND (reference sequence). The CDR3 contains 16 residues. The V and J ends lost 4 bases and 0 bases, in that order; junction bases with no gene match: 8. The CDR3 reads CASSTRQGALNTEAFF. CDR3 nucleotides: TGTGCCAGTAGTACCAGACAGGGAGCGTTGAACACTGAAGCTTTCTTT. Based on the CDR3 plus reference TRBV19 and TRBJ1-1, the full variable domain is DGGITQSPKYLFRKEGQNVTLSCEQNLNHDAMYWYRQDPGQGLRLIYYSQIVNDFQKGDIAEGYSVSREKKESFPLTVTSAQKNPTAFYLCASSTRQGALNTEAFFGQGTRLTVV.

The gene calls are TRBV29-1 and TRBJ2-3, with TRBD1 identical over 10 bases. Germline CDR1 and CDR2: SQVTM and ANQGSEA. The CDR3 length is 14 residues. With 7 bases clipped from V and 4 bases from J, the junction kept 8 bases outside the gene matches. Written as DNA, the CDR3 is TGCAGCGGAGCCGGGACAGGGGAAGCAGATACGCAGTATTTT. It is translated as CSGAGTGEADTQYF.

The J gene is TRBJ2-6, the V gene TRBV8-2. TRBV8-2 is annotated as a pseudogene. The CDR3 spans 17 residues. CDR3 sequence reads: CGTGRKITQSRANVLTF. DNA of the CDR3: TGTGGCACCGGGCGTAAGATAACACAAAGTCGGGCCAACGTCCTGACTTTC.

The J gene is TRBJ1-5, the V gene TRBV28; 9 bases are a match to TRBD1. The germline gives CDR1 MDHEN, CDR2 SYDVKM. The length of the CDR3 is 14 residues. The trim removed 4 bases at V and 5 bases at J, leaving 3 bases unmatched. CDR3 DNA: TGTGCCAGCAGTTCCGACAGGGGGGATCAGCCCCAGCATTTT. Protein product: CASSSDRGDQPQHF.

The V and J genes are TRBV15 and TRBJ1-4; 12 nucleotides match TRBD1. V lost 1 base to trimming and J lost 8 bases; unmatched junction nucleotides: 5. This CDR3 spans 16 amino acids. Germline CDR1 and CDR2: LNHNV and YYDKDF (reference sequence). The CDR3 loop is CATSRGDRGLGEKLFF. For the CDR3, the DNA is TGTGCCACCAGCAGAGGGGACAGGGGGCTTGGGGAAAAACTGTTTTTT.

V and J are TRBV27 and TRBJ2-1, with no clear D. Germline CDR1 reads MNHEY; CDR2 reads SMNVEV (reference sequence). This CDR3 region has 11 residues. The V end was cut by 3 bases, the J end by 5 bases, with 2 bases between. CDR3 region: CASSLHNEQFF. The CDR3, as DNA: TGTGCCAGCAGTTTGCACAATGAGCAGTTCTTC.

The V and J genes are TRBV4-3 and TRBJ1-1; weak D call: TRBD1 (6 bases). The CDR3 spans 14 residues. Germline assignment: CDR1 LGHNA and CDR2 YSLEER. V was trimmed by 0 bases and J by 10 bases, leaving 15 bases between them. The CDR3 nucleotides are TGCGCCAGCAGCCAAGAAGGATCAGGGGAAAGAGCTTTCTTT. Translated: CASSQEGSGERAFF.

The V gene is TRBV30, the J gene TRBJ2-3; D is uncertain. Germline CDR1 reads GTSNPN; CDR2 reads SVGIG (reference sequence). V lost 0 bases, J lost 6 bases, and 7 bases lay in between. CDR3 size: 12 residues. The CDR3 DNA reads as TGTGCCTGGAGTGTACTGGGGGATACGCAGTATTTT. This codes for CAWSVLGDTQYF.

This clone showed up just a few times. The V gene is TRBV2, the J gene TRBJ2-2; no firm D call. CDR3 size: 16 residues. Germline V gene sequence: CDR1 SNHLY, CDR2 FYNNEI. The germline V and J ends were trimmed by 2 bases and 2 bases, with 12 bases remaining between them. The CDR3 DNA is TGTGCCAGCAGTGAATTCTCATCTAGTAACACCGGGGAGCTGTTTTTT. It specifies CASSEFSSSNTGELFF. Based on the CDR3 plus reference TRBV2 and TRBJ2-2, the full variable domain is EPEVTQTPSHQVTQMGQEVILRCVPISNHLYFYWYRQILGQKVEFLVSFYNNEISEKSEIFDDQFSVERPDGSNFTLKIRSTKLEDSAMYFCASSEFSSSNTGELFFGEGSRLTVL.

The chain carries TRBV13 and TRBJ1-3, with no clear D. Trimming removed 1 base from V and 0 bases from J, with 7 bases in between. The germline gives CDR1 PRHDT, CDR2 FYEKMQ (reference sequence). This CDR3 has 15 amino acids. The CDR3 protein is CASSLVGVSGNTIYF. The DNA of the CDR3 is TGTGCCAGCAGCTTAGTCGGCGTCTCTGGAAACACCATATATTTT.

The V and J genes are TRBV28 and TRBJ2-7, with D perhaps TRBD2 (6 bases). The CDR3 contains 12 residues. The V gene lost 1 base and the J gene lost 5 bases, with 6 bases spanning the gap. Germline values: CDR1 MDHEN, CDR2 SYDVKM. The CDR3 DNA reads TGTGCCAGCAGTTTATCGGGAGACGAGCAGTACTTC. Translated, it gives CASSLSGDEQYF.

The rearrangement links TRBV27 to TRBJ1-4; no definite D call. Looked up from germline, CDR1 is MNHEY and CDR2 is SMNVEV (reference sequence). Trimming cost V 7 bases and J 0 bases, with 9 bases left between them. CDR3 length: 14 amino acids. The CDR3 sequence is CASTSSATNEKLFF. CDR3 in DNA: TGTGCCAGCACTTCGTCTGCAACTAATGAAAAACTGTTTTTT.

V gene TRBV6-6 combines with J gene TRBJ1-5; possible D gene TRBD1, 5 bases. Germline lookup yields CDR1 MNHNY and CDR2 SVGAGI (reference sequence). This CDR3 region has 14 residues. Trimming stripped 4 bases from V and 3 bases from J, with 10 bases between. The CDR3 spells CASSLRGDNQPQHF. The CDR3, as DNA: TGTGCCAGCAGTTTACGAGGGGACAATCAGCCCCAGCATTTT.

The V and J genes are TRBV7-9 and TRBJ2-5; D call uncertain. V lost 1 base and J lost 5, with 11 bases in between. CDR3 size: 14 residues. Germline V gives CDR1 SEHNR, CDR2 FQNEAQ (reference sequence). The CDR3 DNA reads as TGTGCCAGCAGCTTAGTCAGAGTTAACGAGACCCAGTACTTC. It is translated as CASSLVRVNETQYF.